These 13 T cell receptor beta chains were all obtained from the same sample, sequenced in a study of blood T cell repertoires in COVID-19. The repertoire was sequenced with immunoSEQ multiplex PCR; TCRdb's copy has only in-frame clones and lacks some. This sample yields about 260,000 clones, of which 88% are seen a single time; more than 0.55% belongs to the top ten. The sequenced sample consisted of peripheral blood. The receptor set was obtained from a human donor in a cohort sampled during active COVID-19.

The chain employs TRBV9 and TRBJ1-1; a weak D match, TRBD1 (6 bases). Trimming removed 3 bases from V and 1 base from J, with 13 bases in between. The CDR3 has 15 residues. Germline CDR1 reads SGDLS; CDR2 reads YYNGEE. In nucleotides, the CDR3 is TGTGCCAGCAGCGGGACCAGGGGTTCGAACACTGAAGCTTTCTTT. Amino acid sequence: CASSGTRGSNTEAFF.

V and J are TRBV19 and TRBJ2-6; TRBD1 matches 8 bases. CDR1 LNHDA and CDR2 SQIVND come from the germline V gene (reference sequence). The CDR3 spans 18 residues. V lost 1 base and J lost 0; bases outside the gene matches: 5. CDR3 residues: CASSIGGQAYSGANVLTF. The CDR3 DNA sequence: TGTGCCAGTAGTATAGGGGGACAGGCCTACTCTGGGGCCAACGTCCTGACTTTC.

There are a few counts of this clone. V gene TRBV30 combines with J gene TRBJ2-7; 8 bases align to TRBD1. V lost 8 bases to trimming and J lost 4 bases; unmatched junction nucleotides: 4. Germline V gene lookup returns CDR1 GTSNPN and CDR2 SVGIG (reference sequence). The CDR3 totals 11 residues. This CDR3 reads CAGNRGYEQYF. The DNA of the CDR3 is TGTGCCGGAAACAGGGGGTACGAGCAGTACTTC.

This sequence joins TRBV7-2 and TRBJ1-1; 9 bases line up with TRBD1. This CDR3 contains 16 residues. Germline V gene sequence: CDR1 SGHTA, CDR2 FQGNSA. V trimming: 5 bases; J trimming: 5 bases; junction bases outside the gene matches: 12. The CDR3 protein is CASSHGTGRVGTEAFF. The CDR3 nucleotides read TGTGCCAGCAGCCACGGGACAGGGCGGGTTGGGACTGAAGCTTTCTTT.

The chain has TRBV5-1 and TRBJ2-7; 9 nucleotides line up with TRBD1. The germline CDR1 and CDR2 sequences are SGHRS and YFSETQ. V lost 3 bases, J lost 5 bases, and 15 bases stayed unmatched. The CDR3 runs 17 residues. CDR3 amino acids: CASSWGGPGTGSHEQYF. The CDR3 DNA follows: TGCGCCAGCAGCTGGGGTGGGCCCGGGACAGGGTCCCACGAGCAGTACTTC.

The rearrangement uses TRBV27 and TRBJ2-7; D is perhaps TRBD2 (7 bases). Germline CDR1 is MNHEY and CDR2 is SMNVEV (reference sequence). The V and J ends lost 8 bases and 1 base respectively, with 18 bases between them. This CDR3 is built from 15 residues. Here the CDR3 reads CASGGASAFSYEQYF. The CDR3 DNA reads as TGTGCCAGCGGGGGGGCTAGCGCTTTTTCCTACGAGCAGTACTTC.

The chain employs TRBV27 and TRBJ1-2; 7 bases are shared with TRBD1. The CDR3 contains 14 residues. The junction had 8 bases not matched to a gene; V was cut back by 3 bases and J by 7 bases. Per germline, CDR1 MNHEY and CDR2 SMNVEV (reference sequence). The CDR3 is CASSFRRQGIGYTF. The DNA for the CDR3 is TGTGCCAGCAGTTTCCGGAGACAGGGCATTGGCTACACCTTC.

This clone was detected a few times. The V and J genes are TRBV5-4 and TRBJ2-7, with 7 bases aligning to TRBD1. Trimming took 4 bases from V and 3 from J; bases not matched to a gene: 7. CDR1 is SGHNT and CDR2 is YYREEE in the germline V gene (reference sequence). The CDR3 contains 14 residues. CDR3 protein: CASSQGDRVYEQYF. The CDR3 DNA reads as TGTGCCAGCAGCCAAGGCGACAGGGTCTACGAGCAGTACTTC.

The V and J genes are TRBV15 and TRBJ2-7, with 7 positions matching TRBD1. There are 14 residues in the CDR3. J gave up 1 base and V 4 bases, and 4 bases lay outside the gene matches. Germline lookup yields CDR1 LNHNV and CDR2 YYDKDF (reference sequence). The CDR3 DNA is TGTGCCACCAGCATCAACAGGGGATCCTACGAGCAGTACTTC. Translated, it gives CATSINRGSYEQYF.

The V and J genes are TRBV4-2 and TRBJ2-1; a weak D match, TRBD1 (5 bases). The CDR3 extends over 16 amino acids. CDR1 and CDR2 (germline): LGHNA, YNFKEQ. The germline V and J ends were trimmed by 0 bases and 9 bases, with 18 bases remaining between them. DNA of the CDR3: TGTGCCAGCAGCCAAGATTCCTCAGGGATGGTGGGTGAGCAGTTCTTC. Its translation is CASSQDSSGMVGEQFF.

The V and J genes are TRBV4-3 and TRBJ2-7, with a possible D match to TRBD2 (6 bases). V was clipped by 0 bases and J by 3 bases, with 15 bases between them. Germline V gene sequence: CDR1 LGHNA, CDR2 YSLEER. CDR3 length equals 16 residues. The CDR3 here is CASSQDMGSGFYEQYF. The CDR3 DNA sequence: TGCGCCAGCAGCCAAGATATGGGGAGCGGGTTCTACGAGCAGTACTTC.

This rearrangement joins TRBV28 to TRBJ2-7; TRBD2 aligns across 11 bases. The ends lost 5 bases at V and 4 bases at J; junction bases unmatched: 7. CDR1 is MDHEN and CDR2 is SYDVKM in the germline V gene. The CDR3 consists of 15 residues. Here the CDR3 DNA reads TGTGCCAGCAGTCTTACTAGCGGGAGTAAATACGAGCAGTACTTC. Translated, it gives CASSLTSGSKYEQYF. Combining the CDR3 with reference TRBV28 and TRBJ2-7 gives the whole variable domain DVKVTQSSRYLVKRTGEKVFLECVQDMDHENMFWYRQDPGLGLRLIYFSYDVKMKEKGDIPEGYSVSREKKERFSLILESASTNQTSMYLCASSLTSGSKYEQYFGPGTRLTVT.

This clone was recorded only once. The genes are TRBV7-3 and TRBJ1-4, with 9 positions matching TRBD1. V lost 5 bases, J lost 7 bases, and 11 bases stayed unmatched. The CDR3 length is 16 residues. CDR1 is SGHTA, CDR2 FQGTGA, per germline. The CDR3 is CASSPPPQGASEKLFF. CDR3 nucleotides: TGTGCCAGCAGCCCTCCGCCACAGGGGGCGAGTGAAAAACTGTTTTTT. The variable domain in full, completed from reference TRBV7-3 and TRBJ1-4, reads GAGVSQTPSNKVTEKGKYVELRCDPISGHTALYWYRQSLGQGPEFLIYFQGTGAADDSGLPNDRFFAVRPEGSVSTLKIQRTERGDSAVYLCASSPPPQGASEKLFFGSGTQLSVL.